Each of the 25 T cell receptor beta chains below was sequenced from the same sample in a study of T cells in women clearing cervical HPV infection. Produced via immunoSEQ multiplex PCR; TCRdb's table is partial and in-frame only. The repertoire shows tens of thousands of clones; the top ten hold around 1.5%. Sequenced: blood buffy coat. These receptor sequences come from a woman between 18 and 75 years old with a cervical HPV16 infection that either progressed to CIN3+ or cleared (not recorded which).

Of note for this clone: The read falls 3 residues short of the CDR3 end, and the missing part is taken from the germline J gene. V usage is TRBV5-1 and J usage is TRBJ2-1; TRBD2 matches at 11 bases. The germline V gene has CDR1 SGHRS and CDR2 YFSETQ. V dropped 4 bases and J dropped 6; count of bases not matched to a gene: 6. CDR3 length: 15 residues. CDR3 region: CASSRLAGGLNEQFF. Incomplete CDR3 DNA: TGCGCCAGCAGCCGGTTAGCGGGAGGGCTCAATGAG.

Here the CDR3 reads CSAFGASGGVQETQYF. Incomplete CDR3 DNA: TGCAGCGCTTTCGGGGCTAGCGGGGGGGTACAAGAGACC. The chain recombines TRBV29-1 with TRBJ2-5, with 12 bases matching TRBD2. The CDR3 goes on 3 residues after the read ends, and that part is filled in from the germline J gene. Trimming cost V 7 bases and J 2 bases; bases outside gene matches: 11. This CDR3 region has 16 residues. Germline CDR1 reads SQVTM; CDR2 reads ANQGSEA.

Concerning this clone: The sequenced fragment ends 3 residues before the CDR3 boundary, so the rest is inferred from the germline J gene. V is TRBV5-1 and J is TRBJ2-1, with 7 positions matching TRBD1. Per germline, CDR1 SGHRS and CDR2 YFSETQ. There are 16 residues in the CDR3. V was pared by 2 bases and J by 0 bases, with 5 bases of the junction left unmatched. CDR3 DNA (partial): TGCGCCAGCAGCTTAGGGGGCTCCGGCTCCTACAATGAG. Its translation: CASSLGGSGSYNE. The CDR3, in full, reads CASSLGGSGSYNEQFF.

Details on this clone: The read comes to an end 3 residues before the CDR3 does, leaving the germline J gene to fill in the end. The chain couples TRBV5-1 to TRBJ1-1; D remains unclear. The V end was cut by 0 bases, the J end by 7 bases, with 7 bases between. The CDR3 sequence is 12 residues long. The V gene's germline CDR1 is SGHRS and CDR2 YFSETQ. The CDR3 DNA, read in part, is TGCGCCAGCAGCTTGGAGGGTCGTGAA. This codes for CASSLEGRE. The CDR3 as a whole reads CASSLEGREAFF.

With regard to this clone: The read comes to an end 3 residues before the CDR3 does, leaving the germline J gene to fill in the end. V is TRBV11-2 and J is TRBJ2-5, with 11 bases identical to TRBD2. Germline-derived CDR1 and CDR2 are SGHAT and FQNNGV. With 3 bases clipped from V and 5 bases from J, the junction kept 5 bases outside the gene matches. This CDR3 comprises 15 residues. The CDR3 protein is CASSFGTSGSETQYF. CDR3 bases read: TGTGCCAGCAGCTTTGGCACTAGCGGGAGTGAGACC.

For this clone: The sequence runs out 3 residues before the end of the CDR3; the remainder is reconstructed from the germline J gene. The chain is built from TRBV20-1 and TRBJ2-4; 9 bases match TRBD1. The CDR3 sequence is 19 residues long. V gave up 5 bases and J gave up 0 bases; unmatched junction bases: 17. CDR1 and CDR2 from the germline V gene are DFQATT and SNEGSKA (reference sequence). This CDR3 reads CSAPSARTGGVVAKNIQYF. The DNA read from the CDR3 is TGCAGTGCTCCCTCGGCTAGAACAGGGGGCGTAGTAGCCAAAAACATT.

Turning to this clone: The read gets to within 3 residues of the CDR3 end, and the germline J gene fills in the rest. This rearrangement joins TRBV6-2 or TRBV6-3 to TRBJ2-1, with 9 bases identical to TRBD2. V was clipped by 7 bases and J by 7 bases; unmatched bases: 14. The CDR3 is 16 amino acids. Germline CDR1 reads MNHEY; CDR2 reads SVGEGT. The CDR3 sequence is CASIKLAGGPPNEQFF. The CDR3 DNA, read in part, is TGTGCCAGCATCAAACTGGCGGGAGGGCCCCCTAATGAG.

CDR3: CSVAGRTNEKLFF. The covered CDR3 bases are TGCAGCGTAGCGGGAAGAACTAATGAAAAA. The chain joins TRBV29-1 to TRBJ1-4, with no clear D. The read finishes 3 residues shy of the CDR3 end, and the germline J gene is used to complete it. The CDR3 loop spans 13 amino acids. Trimming left V 6 bases short and J 1 base short, with 9 bases between. CDR1 SQVTM and CDR2 ANQGSEA come from the germline V gene. The variable domain in full, with the rest retrieved from reference TRBV29-1 and TRBJ1-4, is SAVISQKPSRDICQRGTSLTIQCQVDSQVTMMFWYRQQPGQSLTLIATANQGSEATYESGFVIDKFPISRPNLTFSTLTVSNMSPEDSSIYLCSVAGRTNEKLFFGSGTQLSVL.

The CDR3 loop reads CASSLQGGDYYEQYF. The sequenced CDR3 bases are TGCGCCAGCAGCCTTCAGGGGGGAGACTACTACGAG. This chain links TRBV5-1 with TRBJ2-7; weak D call: TRBD1 (7 bases). The CDR3 end is not reached by the read, which stops 3 residues before it; the germline J gene fills it in. This CDR3 contains 15 residues. Germline V gives CDR1 SGHRS, CDR2 YFSETQ. Trimming removed 4 bases from V and 3 bases from J, with 17 bases in between.

A remark on this clone: The observed sequence ends 3 residues before the CDR3 terminus, with the missing tail filled in from the germline J gene. This chain joins TRBV20-1 and TRBJ1-6, with D perhaps matching TRBD1 (6 bases). The V and J ends lost 1 base and 9 bases respectively, with 13 bases between them. The CDR3 loop spans 14 amino acids. Germline CDR1 reads DFQATT; CDR2 reads SNEGSKA (reference sequence). Partial CDR3 DNA: TGCAGTGCTAGAGGGGGGCCCGTGAGTTCACCC. Its translation: CSARGGPVSSP. The whole CDR3 protein reads CSARGGPVSSPLHF.

About this clone itself: The CDR3 end is not reached by the read, which stops 3 residues before it; the germline J gene fills it in. The chain uses TRBV2 and TRBJ1-1, with D perhaps matching TRBD1 (6 bases). This CDR3 spans 13 amino acids. V was shortened by 8 bases and J by 0 bases, with 10 bases between the two germline ends. Germline CDR1 and CDR2: SNHLY and FYNNEI. The sequenced part of the CDR3 DNA is TGTGCCAGCCAAGGACAGATGAACACTGAA. Translation: CASQGQMNTE. The full CDR3 protein is CASQGQMNTEAFF.

Remarks on this clone: The read comes to an end 3 residues before the CDR3 does, leaving the germline J gene to fill in the end. The chain employs TRBV30 and TRBJ2-7, with 8 bases that match TRBD1. The CDR3 totals 13 residues. The germline V gene has CDR1 GTSNPN and CDR2 SVGIG (reference sequence). J was trimmed by 4 bases and V by 0 bases; bases with no gene match: 2. The CDR3 here is CAWSVRQGYEQYF. The DNA read from the CDR3 is TGTGCCTGGAGTGTACGACAGGGGTACGAG.

On this clone itself: Sequencing ends 3 residues short of the CDR3 end; the germline J gene provides the rest. The chain has TRBV19 and TRBJ2-1; TRBD2 matches 7 bases. Germline V gene lookup returns CDR1 LNHDA and CDR2 SQIVND (reference sequence). The CDR3 spans 16 residues. J gave up 1 base and V 4 bases, and 7 bases lay outside the gene matches. The CDR3 DNA, read in part, is TGTGCCAGTAGTAGGGAAGCGGGACTATCCTACAATGAG. Its translation is CASSREAGLSYNE. The entire CDR3 protein reads CASSREAGLSYNEQFF.

On this clone: The read terminates 3 residues before the CDR3 end, so the remaining end is supplied by the germline J gene. The gene calls are TRBV6-4 and TRBJ2-3; TRBD2 matches 7 bases. Per germline, CDR1 MRHNA and CDR2 SNTAGT. This CDR3 has 15 amino acids. J was trimmed by 5 bases and V by 4 bases; bases with no gene match: 9. The CDR3 is CASSVSAGEKDTQYF. Partial CDR3 DNA: TGTGCCAGCAGTGTCAGCGCGGGAGAAAAAGATACG.

About this clone: The read ends 3 residues shy of where the CDR3 ends; the end is completed using the germline J gene. The chain recombines TRBV12-3 or TRBV12-4 with TRBJ1-2; D call uncertain. V was clipped by 5 bases and J by 6 bases, with 16 bases between them. This CDR3 is 14 amino acids long. The CDR3 region is CASSVGAAADGYTF. CDR3 DNA, as far as it was read: TGTGCCAGCAGTGTGGGTGCGGCCGCTGATGGC.

Turning to this clone: Read data end 3 residues before the CDR3 end; the end is taken from the germline J gene. The V and J genes are TRBV13 and TRBJ1-1; D unclear. V gave up 5 bases and J gave up 7 bases, with 14 bases separating them. Germline values: CDR1 PRHDT, CDR2 FYEKMQ (reference sequence). The CDR3 is 13 residues long. The part of the CDR3 DNA that was read is TGTGCCAGCAGCATACCCGGCGGACTTGAA. As protein: CASSIPGGLE. The whole CDR3 reads CASSIPGGLEAFF. Looking up the rest from reference TRBV13 and TRBJ1-1 gives the full variable domain: AAGVIQSPRHLIKEKRETATLKCYPIPRHDTVYWYQQGPGQDPQFLISFYEKMQSDKGSIPDRFSAQQFSDYHSELNMSSLELGDSALYFCASSIPGGLEAFFGQGTRLTVV.

With respect to this clone: The read ends 3 residues early relative to the CDR3; the germline J gene fills the gap. This chain connects TRBV19 to TRBJ2-6; D call uncertain. Trimming shortened V by 4 bases and J by 1 base, and 5 bases separated the two germline ends. Germline CDR1 is LNHDA and CDR2 is SQIVND (reference sequence). CDR3 size: 14 residues. CDR3 DNA (partial): TGTGCCAGTAGTACCTCTTCTGGGGCCAACGTC. Residues: CASSTSSGANV. The CDR3, in full, reads CASSTSSGANVLTF.

On this clone: Read sequence stops 3 residues before the CDR3 end, and the germline J gene provides the missing end. This chain uses TRBV10-3 with TRBJ1-1, with D perhaps TRBD1 (5 bases). Trimming shortened V by 3 bases and J by 5 bases, and 7 bases separated the two germline ends. The germline V gene has CDR1 ENHRY and CDR2 SYGVKD. This CDR3 has 12 residues. CDR3 sequence: CAISEGVTEAFF. CDR3 DNA (partial): TGTGCCATCAGTGAAGGGGTGACTGAA.

On this clone itself: Sequencing ends 3 residues short of the CDR3 end; the germline J gene provides the rest. V gene TRBV10-3 combines with J gene TRBJ2-1, with TRBD1 identical over 8 bases. Germline V gives CDR1 ENHRY, CDR2 SYGVKD. The CDR3 length is 19 residues. V trimming: 7 bases; J trimming: 8 bases; junction bases outside the gene matches: 25. The sequenced CDR3 bases are TGTGCCATCAACAAGGGGCCGAGGGCCGGGACAGGCGGGTGGTATGAG. Translated, it gives CAINKGPRAGTGGWYE. In full, the CDR3 reads CAINKGPRAGTGGWYEQFF.

CDR3 DNA, as far as it was read: TGTGCCAGCTCACCGGACCAGGGGGACATT. Its translation is CASSPDQGDI. The entire CDR3 protein reads CASSPDQGDIQYF. The chain uses TRBV18 and TRBJ2-4; TRBD1 aligns across 7 bases. The read gets to within 3 residues of the CDR3 end, and the germline J gene fills in the rest. The CDR3 extends over 13 amino acids. Germline values: CDR1 KGHSH, CDR2 LQKENI. Trimming took 3 bases from V and 8 from J; bases not matched to a gene: 4.

Comments on this clone: The read comes to an end 3 residues before the CDR3 does, leaving the germline J gene to fill in the end. The V call is TRBV6-2 or TRBV6-3, the J call TRBJ1-6; possibly TRBD1 for D (5 bases). The V and J ends lost 2 bases and 5 bases respectively, with 13 bases between them. CDR1 and CDR2 from the germline V gene are MNHEY and SVGEGT. The CDR3 spans 16 residues. The part of the CDR3 DNA that was read is TGTGCCAGCAGTTACACGCGACAGAGAGATAATTCACCC. It is translated as CASSYTRQRDNSP. The entire CDR3 protein is CASSYTRQRDNSPLHF.

Notes on this clone: The read terminates 3 residues ahead of where the CDR3 ends, so the germline J gene completes it. The gene calls are TRBV5-6 and TRBJ1-4, with 7 bases matching TRBD1. This CDR3 has 15 residues. Germline V gene lookup returns CDR1 SGHDT and CDR2 YYEEEE. The junction had 6 bases not matched to a gene; V was cut back by 0 bases and J by 7 bases. The CDR3: CASSLVTGAGEKLFF. The DNA read from the CDR3 is TGTGCCAGCAGCTTGGTCACAGGGGCCGGTGAAAAA.

Notes on this clone: The read is 3 residues too short to cover the CDR3 end, so that end is filled in from the germline J gene. The V gene is TRBV7-2, the J gene TRBJ2-1, with D uncertain. The length of the CDR3 is 15 residues. The germline CDR1 and CDR2 sequences are SGHTA and FQGNSA. Trimming pared 0 bases from V and 0 bases from J, leaving 6 bases between. CDR3 DNA, as far as it was read: TGTGCCAGCAGCTTAGCCAGAGGCTCCTACAATGAG. Amino acid sequence: CASSLARGSYNE. The CDR3 in full is CASSLARGSYNEQFF.

Regarding this clone: The sequenced fragment ends 3 residues before the CDR3 boundary, so the rest is inferred from the germline J gene. The rearrangement links TRBV7-2 to TRBJ1-1, with 7 positions matching TRBD1. The CDR3 has 13 residues. CDR1 and CDR2 from the germline V gene are SGHTA and FQGNSA. Trimming cost V 5 bases and J 5 bases; bases outside gene matches: 5. The DNA read from the CDR3 is TGTGCCAGCAGCCCCATACAGGGGACTGAA. Amino acids: CASSPIQGTE. The CDR3, in full, reads CASSPIQGTEAFF.

A note on this clone: The sequence runs out 3 residues before the end of the CDR3; the remainder is reconstructed from the germline J gene. This chain joins TRBV5-1 and TRBJ1-1; D is perhaps TRBD1 (6 bases). Looked up from germline, CDR1 is SGHRS and CDR2 is YFSETQ. V lost 0 bases to trimming and J lost 1 base, with 10 bases between them. The CDR3 sequence is 15 residues long. The CDR3 bases that were read are TGCGCCAGCAGCTTGGCGGGAGGGGGGAACACTGAA. Encoded protein: CASSLAGGGNTE. In full, the CDR3 is CASSLAGGGNTEAFF.